Each of the 31 T cell receptor beta chains below was sequenced from the same sample in a study of long-term antiretroviral therapy in people with HIV. The authors ran the immunoSEQ assay, v3.0, at survey level. Profiled with immunoSEQ multiplex PCR; TCRdb holds only in-frame clones, not every one. There are 25,000 to 35,000 clones in the sample; over 70% occur only once, and approximately 10% lies in the top ten. This material consisted of unsorted PBMCs, taken 2.7 to 2.9 years after starting antiretroviral therapy. These receptors were taken from a man aged 25 to 40 with HIV.

This sequence joins TRBV5-1 and TRBJ1-1; 7 bases agree with TRBD1. Germline loops: CDR1 SGHRS, CDR2 YFSETQ. The CDR3 runs to 17 residues. With 0 bases clipped from V and 1 base from J, the junction kept 9 bases outside the gene matches. The CDR3 spells CASSLAVTGRANTEAFF. CDR3 bases: TGCGCCAGCAGCTTGGCCGTGACAGGGCGGGCGAACACTGAAGCTTTCTTT.

This rearrangement joins TRBV9 to TRBJ1-3; D is uncertain. Trimming pared 4 bases from V and 4 bases from J, leaving 15 bases between. This CDR3 region has 15 residues. Germline V gives CDR1 SGDLS, CDR2 YYNGEE. As DNA, the CDR3 is TGTGCCAGCAGCCCCTCCGTGGGAACCGGAAACACCATATATTTT. This sequence encodes CASSPSVGTGNTIYF.

This clone was observed a few times. J is TRBJ1-2 and V is TRBV4-1; 8 positions agree with TRBD1. The CDR3 runs 15 residues. Germline CDR1 reads MGHRA; CDR2 reads YSYEKL. Trimming cost V 2 bases and J 5 bases; bases outside gene matches: 7. CDR3 nucleotides: TGCGCCAGCAGCCAACAAACCGGACAGGGTTATGGCTACACCTTC. Its translation: CASSQQTGQGYGYTF.

This chain uses TRBV13 with TRBJ1-3, with D tentatively TRBD1 (6 bases). The CDR3 contains 16 residues. V shed 0 bases and J shed 6 bases, with 15 bases lying between them. The germline V gene encodes CDR1 PRHDT and CDR2 FYEKMQ (reference sequence). This chain's CDR3 is CASSLGGTPRQNTIYF. In nucleotides, the CDR3 is TGTGCCAGCAGCTTAGGCGGGACACCTCGGCAAAACACCATATATTTT.

A few counts support this clone. The chain recombines TRBV5-8 with TRBJ1-5; D unclear. The V end was cut by 4 bases, the J end by 0 bases, with 11 bases between. The CDR3 loop spans 15 amino acids. The germline V gene encodes CDR1 SGHTS and CDR2 YDEGEE. CDR3 nucleotides: TGTGCCAGCAGCACCGACGGGATTAGCAATCAGCCCCAGCATTTT. Translation gives CASSTDGISNQPQHF.

The V and J genes are TRBV9 and TRBJ2-2, with D unresolved. V was pared by 6 bases and J by 6 bases, with 18 bases between. Germline assignment: CDR1 SGDLS and CDR2 YYNGEE. The CDR3 contains 15 residues. Here the CDR3 reads CASTPGWGRAGELFF. CDR3 nucleotide sequence: TGTGCCAGCACCCCCGGGTGGGGTAGGGCCGGGGAGCTGTTTTTT.

The sample holds one count of this clone. The V gene is TRBV7-2, the J gene TRBJ2-5; weak D call: TRBD1 (6 bases). V was cut by 3 bases and J by 9 bases, with 20 bases left in between. Germline V lookup: CDR1 SGHTA, CDR2 FQGNSA. This CDR3 is 15 amino acids long. The CDR3 sequence is CASSFVQGPQMSQYF. The DNA of the CDR3 is TGTGCCAGCAGCTTTGTACAGGGCCCCCAGATGTCCCAGTACTTC.

The chain carries TRBV19 and TRBJ2-7; D ambiguous. The V gene's germline CDR1 is LNHDA and CDR2 SQIVND (reference sequence). The CDR3 is 13 amino acids. Trimming shortened V by 4 bases and J by 1 base, and 8 bases separated the two germline ends. DNA of the CDR3: TGTGCCAGTAGTAACGACGGTTCCTACGAGCAGTACTTC. The encoded protein is CASSNDGSYEQYF.

The CDR3: CASTKGRENYGYTF. The CDR3, as DNA: TGTGCCAGCACGAAGGGCAGGGAGAACTATGGCTACACCTTC. The V gene is TRBV2, the J gene TRBJ1-2; D may be TRBD1 (5 bases). Trimming cost V 7 bases and J 2 bases, with 14 bases left between them. The germline V gene encodes CDR1 SNHLY and CDR2 FYNNEI. The CDR3 extends over 14 amino acids.

The V and J genes are TRBV7-2 and TRBJ1-6; D is undetermined. Germline V gene lookup returns CDR1 SGHTA and CDR2 FQGNSA. The CDR3 runs 14 residues. Between the trimmed V and J ends, which lost 1 base and 2 bases, there was a span of 3 bases. This CDR3 is CASSLGAYNSPLHF. CDR3 sequence (DNA): TGTGCCAGCAGCTTAGGGGCCTATAATTCACCCCTCCACTTT.

The CDR3 is CASSQDLNGRSTDTQYF. The CDR3 DNA is TGTGCCAGCAGCCAAGATCTGAACGGACGGAGCACAGATACGCAGTATTTT. V gene TRBV14 combines with J gene TRBJ2-3; unclear D gene. Germline V gene data show CDR1 as SGHDN and CDR2 as FVKESK. Trimming stripped 0 bases from V and 0 bases from J, with 13 bases between. The CDR3 spans 17 residues.

This chain joins TRBV5-8 and TRBJ1-4, with D possibly being TRBD1 (5 bases). Germline CDR1 SGHTS, CDR2 YDEGEE. Trimming cost V 4 bases and J 3 bases, with 13 bases left between them. The CDR3 covers 15 residues. The CDR3 is CASSRRGDSNEKLFF. The DNA of the CDR3 is TGTGCCAGCAGCAGGAGAGGGGATTCTAATGAAAAACTGTTTTTT.

The genes are TRBV5-1 and TRBJ2-3; 10 positions match TRBD1. Germline assignment: CDR1 SGHRS and CDR2 YFSETQ. Trimming removed 4 bases from V and 4 bases from J; junction bases left unmatched: 9. This CDR3 spans 16 amino acids. The CDR3 DNA sequence: TGCGCCAGCAGCCCGAAGACAGGGGGCCATGCAGATACGCAGTATTTT. Amino acid sequence: CASSPKTGGHADTQYF.

The chain links TRBV9 to TRBJ2-7, with a possible D match to TRBD1 (5 bases). The germline V gene has CDR1 SGDLS and CDR2 YYNGEE. V was pared by 4 bases and J by 5 bases, with 16 bases between. The CDR3 length is 14 residues. Here the CDR3 reads CASSPWTTQNEQYF. CDR3 bases: TGTGCCAGCAGCCCTTGGACAACCCAGAACGAGCAGTACTTC.

This sequence joins TRBV5-6 and TRBJ2-7; D remains unclear. V lost 0 bases, J lost 6 bases, and 4 bases lay in between. The CDR3 has 11 amino acids. Germline CDR1 is SGHDT and CDR2 is YYEEEE. The CDR3 sequence: CASSLGLEQYF. Here the CDR3 DNA reads TGTGCCAGCAGCTTGGGGCTCGAGCAGTACTTC.

This clone came up once. The chain is built from TRBV6-5 and TRBJ1-4, with unresolved D. Germline CDR1 is MNHEY and CDR2 is SVGAGI. The CDR3 covers 14 residues. The V end was cut by 2 bases, the J end by 6 bases, with 10 bases between. The CDR3 DNA reads as TGTGCCAGCAGTTACGCGGAGGGTTATGAAAAACTGTTTTTT. The encoded protein is CASSYAEGYEKLFF.

This rearrangement joins TRBV18 to TRBJ1-1; D not resolved. The germline V gene encodes CDR1 KGHSH and CDR2 LQKENI. Trimming shortened V by 2 bases and J by 0 bases, and 10 bases separated the two germline ends. The CDR3 length is 15 residues. CDR3 sequence reads: CASSPWPSMNTEAFF. DNA of the CDR3: TGTGCCAGCTCACCATGGCCTTCAATGAACACTGAAGCTTTCTTT. Variable domain in full (rest from reference TRBV18 and TRBJ1-1): NAGVMQNPRHLVRRRGQEARLRCSPMKGHSHVYWYRQLPEEGLKFMVYLQKENIIDESGMPKERFSAEFPKEGPSILRIQQVVRGDSAAYFCASSPWPSMNTEAFFGQGTRLTVV.

This clone has just a few counts. The genes are TRBV6-6 and TRBJ2-7, with 11 bases lining up with TRBD2. J lost 0 bases, V lost 6 bases, and 4 bases had no gene match. The CDR3 runs to 15 residues. Germline V lookup: CDR1 MNHNY, CDR2 SVGAGI (reference sequence). CDR3 sequence (DNA): TGTGCCAGCAGAATGACTAGCGGGACCTCCTACGAGCAGTACTTC. Its protein product is CASRMTSGTSYEQYF.

This clone was detected once. The chain couples TRBV2 to TRBJ2-7, with unresolved D. The CDR3 is 16 amino acids. The V gene lost 7 bases and the J gene lost 0 bases, with 19 bases spanning the gap. In germline, CDR1 is SNHLY, CDR2 FYNNEI. The CDR3: CASTSPAPAYSYEQYF. DNA of the CDR3: TGTGCCAGCACCTCACCGGCCCCCGCCTACTCCTACGAGCAGTACTTC. The full variable domain, its missing parts supplied by reference TRBV2 and TRBJ2-7, is EPEVTQTPSHQVTQMGQEVILRCVPISNHLYFYWYRQILGQKVEFLVSFYNNEISEKSEIFDDQFSVERPDGSNFTLKIRSTKLEDSAMYFCASTSPAPAYSYEQYFGPGTRLTVT.

The rearrangement joins TRBV7-2 to TRBJ2-5; 7 nucleotides align to TRBD1. The CDR3 runs to 15 residues. Germline loops: CDR1 SGHTA, CDR2 FQGNSA. The V segment lost 4 bases and the J segment 4 bases; nucleotides outside the gene matches: 9. The CDR3 DNA is TGTGCCAGCAGCTATGGGACAGCTCTTGGAGAGACCCAGTACTTC. As protein: CASSYGTALGETQYF. The full variable domain, with the rest looked up from reference TRBV7-2 and TRBJ2-5, is GAGVSQSPSNKVTEKGKDVELRCDPISGHTALYWYRQSLGQGLEFLIYFQGNSAPDKSGLPSDRFSAERTGGSVSTLTIQRTQQEDSAVYLCASSYGTALGETQYFGPGTRLLVL.

The chain recombines TRBV5-4 with TRBJ2-1; 9 nucleotides line up with TRBD2. The CDR3 is 16 amino acids. J gave up 4 bases and V 4 bases, and 9 bases lay outside the gene matches. The germline V gene has CDR1 SGHNT and CDR2 YYREEE (reference sequence). In DNA, the CDR3 is TGTGCCAGCAGCGGGCGGGCGGGGGGGAAGTACAATGAGCAGTTCTTC. Translating it yields CASSGRAGGKYNEQFF. Drawing the rest from reference TRBV5-4 and TRBJ2-1, the complete variable domain is ETGVTQSPTHLIKTRGQQVTLRCSSQSGHNTVSWYQQALGQGPQFIFQYYREEENGRGNFPPRFSGLQFPNYSSELNVNALELDDSALYLCASSGRAGGKYNEQFFGPGTRLTVL.

J is TRBJ2-7 and V is TRBV28; no clear D. The V gene's germline CDR1 is MDHEN and CDR2 SYDVKM. The length of the CDR3 is 14 residues. Trimming pared 2 bases from V and 4 bases from J, leaving 12 bases between. CDR3 loop: CASSLPGSIYEQYF. CDR3 nucleotide sequence: TGTGCCAGCAGTTTACCGGGCAGTATTTACGAGCAGTACTTC.

This chain uses TRBV6-5 with TRBJ2-7; weak D call: TRBD1 (6 bases). This CDR3 contains 15 residues. V lost 2 bases to trimming and J lost 1 base, with 12 bases between them. Germline loops: CDR1 MNHEY, CDR2 SVGAGI. The CDR3: CASSYIPTGSYEQYF. DNA of the CDR3: TGTGCCAGCAGTTACATCCCGACAGGATCCTACGAGCAGTACTTC.

This rearrangement joins TRBV15 to TRBJ2-1; D gene ambiguous. Germline V gene lookup returns CDR1 LNHNV and CDR2 YYDKDF (reference sequence). CDR3 size: 13 residues. V lost 0 bases, J lost 5 bases, and 5 bases lay in between. CDR3 nucleotide sequence: TGTGCCACCAGCAGAGATGCTCACAATGAGCAGTTCTTC. Its protein product is CATSRDAHNEQFF.

The rearrangement links TRBV5-7 to TRBJ2-2; D is perhaps TRBD1 (5 bases). TRBV5-7 is filed as an ORF, its function uncertain. The V end was cut by 0 bases, the J end by 7 bases, with 16 bases between. This CDR3 has 16 amino acids. The CDR3 nucleotides are TGTGCCAGCAGCTTGGCCGACAGAGCCATACACGGGGAGCTGTTTTTT. Encoded protein: CASSLADRAIHGELFF.

The gene calls are TRBV19 and TRBJ1-4, with D possibly being TRBD1 (6 bases). Germline V gene data show CDR1 as LNHDA and CDR2 as SQIVND (reference sequence). The CDR3 loop spans 15 amino acids. Trimming removed 8 bases at V and 7 bases at J, with 20 bases between. The CDR3 DNA reads as TGTGCCAGTCGGTCAGGGGAATTGAATGGTGAAAAACTGTTTTTT. It yields the protein CASRSGELNGEKLFF.

The chain employs TRBV27 and TRBJ2-1, with TRBD1 matching over 8 bases. This CDR3 has 14 amino acids. Looked up from germline, CDR1 is MNHEY and CDR2 is SMNVEV (reference sequence). Losses at the gene ends were 7 bases for V and 9 bases for J; bases not matched to a gene: 11. The CDR3 reads CASTPGQGAGEQFF. DNA of the CDR3: TGTGCCAGCACCCCAGGGCAGGGGGCGGGTGAGCAGTTCTTC.

This rearrangement joins TRBV11-2 to TRBJ2-4; 10 bases fit TRBD2. CDR1 and CDR2 (germline): SGHAT, FQNNGV. J was trimmed by 5 bases and V by 3 bases; bases with no gene match: 16. This CDR3 spans 19 amino acids. CDR3 nucleotide sequence: TGTGCCAGCAGCTTGGGGAAGGGGCTAGCGGGAGATGGAGAAAACATTCAGTACTTC. It codes for CASSLGKGLAGDGENIQYF.

The genes are TRBV29-1 and TRBJ2-2; TRBD2 might be the D (5 bases). The V gene's germline CDR1 is SQVTM and CDR2 ANQGSEA. This CDR3 is built from 12 residues. Trimming took off 6 bases at V and 5 bases at J, with 10 bases between the two ends. CDR3 protein: CSVRTETGELFF. In DNA form, the CDR3 reads TGCAGCGTAAGGACTGAAACCGGGGAGCTGTTTTTT.

This chain joins TRBV28 and TRBJ2-4; 10 bases align to TRBD1. The CDR3 length is 15 residues. V lost 5 bases and J lost 4; bases outside the gene matches: 5. Germline values: CDR1 MDHEN, CDR2 SYDVKM. CDR3 bases: TGTGCCAGCAGTCCTCCGGGACAGGGGAAAAACATTCAGTACTTC. Translated: CASSPPGQGKNIQYF.

The rearrangement joins TRBV28 to TRBJ1-2, with 8 nucleotides matching TRBD1. This CDR3 spans 14 amino acids. With V trimmed by 5 bases and J by 7 bases, 9 bases remained unmatched. The germline V gene encodes CDR1 MDHEN and CDR2 SYDVKM. CDR3 in DNA: TGTGCCAGCAGTATCGGACAGGGTTACTTTGGCTACACCTTC. It yields the protein CASSIGQGYFGYTF.